Below, one T cell receptor (beta chain) is given with its context. Its cognate antigen is unknown. The entry originates in a study of identical twins. Study findings and constraints: Twin sharing of out-of-frame TCR alpha was underestimated by models in monozygotic pairs.

TCRdb independently ran MiXCR on the 5' RACE reads; one entry per CDR3 protein. The sample includes under 250,000 distinct CDR3 sequences, approximately 8.3% seen only once; the top ten take just under 2%. Separately, the same data were catalogued under a study of yellow fever vaccine responses in identical twins.

The sequenced sample was memory (CD45RO+) T cells sorted from blood. This TCR derives from a woman aged 18-29 years in good health.

The CDR3 sequence: CAWSTGAYEQFF. DNA of the CDR3: TGTGCCTGGAGTACAGGGGCCTATGAGCAGTTCTTC. The chain joins TRBV30 to TRBJ2-1; 7 nucleotides align to TRBD1. Unmatched junction bases numbered 3, after V lost 2 bases and J lost 8 bases. The CDR3 extends over 12 amino acids. Germline V CDR1 and CDR2: GTSNPN, SVGIG (reference sequence).